These 21 T cell receptor beta chains share one sample of origin, sequenced in a study of T-cell memory formation after mild COVID-19. From the 5' RACE reads, TCRdb called clonotypes with MiXCR, one entry per CDR3 protein. The sample gives 180,000 or so distinct CDR3 sequences, roughly 10% of which show up once; 3.5% to 4% is in the top ten. The source material was PBMCs or a T cell subset sorted from them (not recorded which). The origin of the receptors is a man aged 18 to 30 who had mild COVID-19 (a few samples of this study predate the infection). Cell type and time point are not known.

The chain joins TRBV9 to TRBJ1-1; no clear D. The CDR3 sequence is 15 residues long. Looked up from germline, CDR1 is SGDLS and CDR2 is YYNGEE. V lost 0 bases and J lost 5, with 14 bases in between. CDR3 sequence (DNA): TGTGCCAGCAGCGTAGACCCTTTGACTGGTACTGAAGCTTTCTTT. Encoded protein: CASSVDPLTGTEAFF.

The chain uses TRBV29-1 and TRBJ1-5, with TRBD1 matching 8 bases. CDR3 length equals 13 residues. Looked up from germline, CDR1 is SQVTM and CDR2 is ANQGSEA. J gave up 7 bases and V 6 bases, and 8 bases lay outside the gene matches. The CDR3 DNA reads as TGCAGCGTCGCAGGGGGCGCAGACCAGCCCCAGCATTTT. It yields the protein CSVAGGADQPQHF. The variable domain in full, completed from reference TRBV29-1 and TRBJ1-5, reads SAVISQKPSRDICQRGTSLTIQCQVDSQVTMMFWYRQQPGQSLTLIATANQGSEATYESGFVIDKFPISRPNLTFSTLTVSNMSPEDSSIYLCSVAGGADQPQHFGDGTRLSIL.

This clonotype was observed at least ten times. This sequence joins TRBV5-1 and TRBJ2-3, with 9 bases fitting TRBD2. CDR3 length: 15 amino acids. In germline, CDR1 is SGHRS, CDR2 YFSETQ. The V gene end was trimmed by 1 base and the J gene end by 6 bases; junction bases not matched to a gene: 6. The CDR3 protein is CASSLSASGTDTQYF. The CDR3 nucleotides read TGCGCCAGCAGCTTGTCGGCTAGCGGGACCGATACGCAGTATTTT.

There are a few counts of this clonotype. One end of the junction varies from germline; a read error may be responsible. This chain uses TRBV7-9 with TRBJ2-1, with 8 bases aligning to TRBD1. Germline V CDR1 and CDR2: SEHNR, FQNEAQ (reference sequence). This CDR3 has 15 amino acids. The CDR3 protein is CASSAGQVSFNEQFF. CDR3 coding DNA: TGTGCCAGCAGCGCGGGACAGGTGTCCTTCAATGAGCAGTTCTTC.

This clonotype has just a few counts. The rearrangement links TRBV28 to TRBJ1-5; no firm D call. Trimming removed 6 bases at V and 3 bases at J, with 9 bases between. This CDR3 has 13 residues. Germline V gives CDR1 MDHEN, CDR2 SYDVKM. This CDR3 is CASRRGNNQPQHF. In DNA, the CDR3 is TGTGCCAGCAGAAGAGGGAACAATCAGCCCCAGCATTTT.

The V call is TRBV4-1, the J call TRBJ2-1; 10 bases fit TRBD1. The CDR3 consists of 19 residues. Germline V lookup: CDR1 MGHRA, CDR2 YSYEKL. V was pared by 4 bases and J by 7 bases, with 19 bases of the junction left unmatched. The CDR3 loop is CASSRSGRFGTGALNEQFF. In nucleotides, the CDR3 is TGCGCCAGCAGCCGATCAGGGAGGTTCGGGACAGGGGCGTTAAATGAGCAGTTCTTC.

This clonotype was seen a handful of times. J is TRBJ2-7 and V is TRBV5-1; D not resolved. Germline CDR1 reads SGHRS; CDR2 reads YFSETQ. This CDR3 has 13 residues. The V end was cut by 1 base, the J end by 8 bases, with 13 bases between. For the CDR3, the DNA is TGCGCCAGCAGCTTGTACTCCTCTACCCAGCAGTACGTC. This translates into CASSLYSSTQQYV.

The chain carries TRBV2 and TRBJ2-3; 7 positions match TRBD2. J was trimmed by 6 bases and V by 8 bases; bases with no gene match: 17. Germline V lookup: CDR1 SNHLY, CDR2 FYNNEI. The CDR3 consists of 16 residues. CDR3 DNA: TGTGCCAGCCTCCTCGGGGACTACTACCCGAGGGATACGCAGTATTTT. Translating it yields CASLLGDYYPRDTQYF.

This clonotype has ten or more counts. The chain couples TRBV10-2 to TRBJ2-5, with TRBD1 matching 7 bases. Unmatched junction bases numbered 10, after V lost 8 bases and J lost 1 base. The CDR3 consists of 15 residues. CDR1 WSHSY and CDR2 SAAADI come from the germline V gene. CDR3 sequence reads: CASLEAGGVQETQYF. CDR3 DNA: TGCGCCAGCCTAGAGGCAGGGGGAGTCCAAGAGACCCAGTACTTC.

This chain uses TRBV6-5 with TRBJ1-6; D gene uncertain. Trimming left V 1 base short and J 10 bases short, with 8 bases between. This CDR3 contains 13 residues. Germline values: CDR1 MNHEY, CDR2 SVGAGI. The CDR3 sequence: CASSYFMGSPLHF. DNA of the CDR3: TGTGCCAGCAGTTACTTTATGGGGTCACCCCTCCACTTT.

In its sample, this clonotype was seen a few times. The CDR3 region is CSAAGGAYGTDTQYF. The CDR3, as DNA: TGCAGTGCTGCCGGGGGGGCTTATGGCACAGATACGCAGTATTTT. The V gene is TRBV20-1, the J gene TRBJ2-3; TRBD2 matches at 8 bases. J lost 1 base, V lost 5 bases, and 8 bases had no gene match. The CDR3 is 15 amino acids. Looked up from germline, CDR1 is DFQATT and CDR2 is SNEGSKA (reference sequence).

The chain uses TRBV7-7 and TRBJ2-3; unclear D gene. The CDR3 is 15 residues long. CDR1 SSHAT and CDR2 FNYEAQ come from the germline V gene (reference sequence). Trimming took off 1 base at V and 5 bases at J, with 13 bases between the two ends. Written as DNA, the CDR3 is TGTGCCAGCAGCTTAGGGATTGGCGGATTAGATACGCAGTATTTT. It encodes CASSLGIGGLDTQYF.

This clonotype was counted between two and nine times. V usage is TRBV6-5 and J usage is TRBJ1-2; D remains unclear. Germline CDR1 reads MNHEY; CDR2 reads SVGAGI. The CDR3 length is 15 residues. Deletions cut 6 bases from V and 2 bases from J, with 16 bases between. As DNA, the CDR3 is TGTGCCAGCAGACCACTCGTGCTAGCGAACTATGGCTACACCTTC. This gives the protein CASRPLVLANYGYTF.

This clonotype appeared many times. This rearrangement joins TRBV7-9 to TRBJ2-5; D ambiguous. CDR1 and CDR2 from the germline V gene are SEHNR and FQNEAQ (reference sequence). There are 16 residues in the CDR3. Trimming cost V 5 bases and J 2 bases, with 18 bases left between them. The CDR3 bases are TGTGCCAGCAGCCCTCTCAGGAGTGGGCAGCAAGAGACCCAGTACTTC. It specifies CASSPLRSGQQETQYF.

This chain connects TRBV4-2 to TRBJ2-3; TRBD1 might be the D (6 bases). Trimming cost V 4 bases and J 2 bases, with 19 bases left between them. This CDR3 has 17 amino acids. The germline gives CDR1 LGHNA, CDR2 YNFKEQ. The CDR3 sequence is CASSPTLARGTTDTQYF. CDR3 nucleotide sequence: TGTGCCAGCAGCCCGACCTTAGCGAGGGGGACCACAGATACGCAGTATTTT.

This clonotype was counted a few times. The chain carries TRBV7-2 and TRBJ1-2, with unresolved D. CDR1 is SGHTA and CDR2 is FQGNSA in the germline V gene. With 5 bases removed from V and 2 bases from J, the gap between germline ends came to 15 bases. This CDR3 has 15 amino acids. The CDR3 spells CASSTTSGKNYGYTF. Written as DNA, the CDR3 is TGTGCCAGCAGCACAACTAGCGGGAAAAACTATGGCTACACCTTC. Using reference TRBV7-2 and TRBJ1-2 for the parts outside the CDR3, the full variable domain is GAGVSQSPSNKVTEKGKDVELRCDPISGHTALYWYRQSLGQGLEFLIYFQGNSAPDKSGLPSDRFSAERTGGSVSTLTIQRTQQEDSAVYLCASSTTSGKNYGYTFGSGTRLTVV.

The CDR3 nucleotides read TGTGCCAGCAGCCTCCACTCCGGGGACGGGGAGCTGTTTTTT. It yields the protein CASSLHSGDGELFF. V is TRBV6-2 or TRBV6-3 and J is TRBJ2-2, with D possibly TRBD2 on 5 matching bases. The CDR3 is 14 amino acids. From germline, CDR1 is MNHEY and CDR2 SVGEGT. Trimming took off 6 bases at V and 7 bases at J, with 15 bases between the two ends.

This chain uses TRBV5-1 with TRBJ1-1; tentative D call: TRBD1 (5 bases). From germline, CDR1 is SGHRS and CDR2 YFSETQ. The CDR3 has 14 residues. Trimming took off 6 bases at V and 3 bases at J, with 15 bases between the two ends. The CDR3 coding sequence is TGCGCCAGCACAACGACTTCAGGGTACACTGAAGCTTTCTTT. This translates into CASTTTSGYTEAFF.

This clonotype was counted a few times. This chain uses TRBV23-1 with TRBJ1-1, with a tentative D call TRBD1 (5 bases). TRBV23-1 is identified as an open reading frame with a role that is uncertain. The CDR3 extends over 13 amino acids. Trimming took 6 bases from V and 0 from J, leaving 8 bases between them. Here the CDR3 reads CASSREMNTEAFF. CDR3 nucleotides: TGCGCCAGCAGCAGGGAGATGAACACTGAAGCTTTCTTT.

This clonotype was seen more than once but under ten times. This chain uses TRBV7-9 with TRBJ1-1; D ambiguous. V was pared by 1 base and J by 7 bases, with 10 bases between. The V gene's germline CDR1 is SEHNR and CDR2 FQNEAQ (reference sequence). The CDR3 is 13 residues long. As DNA, the CDR3 is TGTGCCAGCAGCTTAGGGGCGGGGAGTGAAGCTTTCTTT. It yields the protein CASSLGAGSEAFF.

There are a few counts of this clonotype. The chain joins TRBV5-1 to TRBJ2-1, with 11 bases fitting TRBD1. Germline CDR1 is SGHRS and CDR2 is YFSETQ. V shed 4 bases and J 12 bases; nucleotides not matched to a gene: 9. The CDR3 has 14 residues. CDR3: CASSPGTGGYRQFF. CDR3 bases: TGCGCCAGCAGCCCAGGGACAGGGGGATATCGGCAGTTCTTC. Looking up the rest from reference TRBV5-1 and TRBJ2-1 gives the full variable domain: KAGVTQTPRYLIKTRGQQVTLSCSPISGHRSVSWYQQTPGQGLQFLFEYFSETQRNKGNFPGRFSGRQFSNSRSEMNVSTLELGDSALYLCASSPGTGGYRQFFGPGTRLTVL.